This T cell receptor beta chain was recovered during a study of T-cell reconstitution after alpha-beta-depleted transplantation in children (dated by TCRdb to between 2015 and 2016). For context, the study as a whole: Using TCR repertoire profiling, the study quantitatively followed how T-cell immune reconstitution unfolded in children after TCRalphabeta/CD19-depleted allogeneic hematopoietic cell transplantation. Study-wide conclusions, independent of this receptor: The frequencies of hyperexpanded clones fell over the following months, and after one year, T-cell counts and TCRbeta diversity were mostly attributed to newly produced T cells. Apparently early alphabetaT-cell count recovery about two months after transplant reportedly relied on only several hundred rapidly expanded clones derived from non-depleted graft cells. In some patients, the high TCRbeta diversity seen at day 60 was put down to recipient T cells and intrathymic progenitors that had survived conditioning.

This clonotype was seen a handful of times. Its antigen is unknown. Per-base quality was not reported, and no clone a single base away is much larger than it. Receptor libraries were prepared by PCR. The instrument was an Illumina HiSeq 2500. TCR library preparation used molecular barcoding, with unique molecular identifiers applied to normalize quantification of the TCRbeta repertoire. The public reads were run again by TCRdb, first through fastp at Q25 and then through MiXCR, and only productive beta chains were kept. Every CDR3 protein is listed once, alongside the most common genes and DNA of its rows. The sample includes some 840,000 distinct CDR3 sequences, with 15% to 20% observed a single time. In total, the top ten clones hold 5% of the sample. This specimen's treatment or condition label, per the study, means: allogeneic hematopoietic cell transplantation with graft depleted of TCRalphabeta T cells and CD19 B cells. Transplant recipients were children who received TCRalphabeta/CD19-depleted allogeneic hematopoietic cell grafts.

V is clipped by 6 bases and J by 2 bases, and the sequence between their germline boundaries is 9 bases long. The CDR3 runs 12 amino acids, cysteine and phenylalanine included. Only the CDR3 part of the read is kept: 36 bases, read in frame from the first base. CDR1 and CDR2 are read off the germline V gene (reference sequence) as DFQATT and SNEGSKA. The sequence was obtained from a male patient aged 10-17 years who had a stem cell transplant for acute lymphoblastic leukemia, so the T cells may come from the graft donor. The material sequenced was PBMCs, mostly from graft donor cells, taken 360 days after TCRalphabeta/CD19-depleted stem cell transplant. This chain joins TRBV20-1 to TRBJ2-3, with no reliable assignment of the D segment. The CDR3 loop reads CSARRPTDTQYF. The base sequence is TGCAGTGCGCGGAGACCCACAGATACGCAGTATTTT.